This T cell receptor (beta chain) was documented in a study of T cells in Graves' hyperthyroidism and ophthalmopathy. Findings and limits, study-wide: By a 13 V-J model, ophthalmopathy was set apart from stable hyperthyroidism. Clonotypes that were expanded in thyroid above 0.001 mostly appeared in blood too. The model predicted ophthalmopathy a median approximately six months before onset.

The CDR3 has 13 amino acids. Germline CDR1 and CDR2: DFQATT and SNEGSKA (reference sequence). Trimming left V 5 bases short and J 0 bases short, with 10 bases between. Uncontrolled infection, other autoimmune disease, pregnancy or lactation disqualified patients from enrolment. From RNA transcripts, TCR beta CDR3 regions were amplified. The HTBI primer set served for first-round RT-PCR of the TCR CDR3. TCRdb re-called the multiplex PCR reads through MiXCR, storing one row per CDR3 protein. The sample contains some 350,000 distinct CDR3 sequences, approximately 25% of which appear only once. The sample holds a few counts of this clonotype. Its antigen is unidentified.

Sequenced material: blood. The clonotype originates from a man in his fifties or sixties with Graves' hyperthyroidism. The rearrangement uses TRBV20-1 and TRBJ2-5; D unresolved. The CDR3 protein is CSAVTVDQETQYF. CDR3 nucleotide sequence: TGCAGTGCTGTTACGGTAGACCAAGAGACCCAGTACTTC.